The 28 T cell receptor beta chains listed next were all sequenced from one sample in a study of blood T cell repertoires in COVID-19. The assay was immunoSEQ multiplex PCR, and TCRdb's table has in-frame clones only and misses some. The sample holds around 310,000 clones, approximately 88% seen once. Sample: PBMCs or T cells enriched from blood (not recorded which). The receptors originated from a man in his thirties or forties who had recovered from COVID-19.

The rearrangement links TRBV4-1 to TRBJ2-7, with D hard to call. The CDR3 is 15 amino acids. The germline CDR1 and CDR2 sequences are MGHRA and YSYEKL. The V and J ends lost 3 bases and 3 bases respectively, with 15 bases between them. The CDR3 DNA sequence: TGCGCCAGCAGCCAGAGTTTAGCCCTACTCTACGAGCAGTACTTC. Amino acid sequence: CASSQSLALLYEQYF.

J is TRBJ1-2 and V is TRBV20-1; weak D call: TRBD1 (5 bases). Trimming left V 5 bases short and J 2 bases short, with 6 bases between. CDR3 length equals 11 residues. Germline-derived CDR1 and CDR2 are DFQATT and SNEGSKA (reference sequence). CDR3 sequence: CSASGNYGYTF. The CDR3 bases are TGCAGTGCTTCAGGGAACTATGGCTACACCTTC.

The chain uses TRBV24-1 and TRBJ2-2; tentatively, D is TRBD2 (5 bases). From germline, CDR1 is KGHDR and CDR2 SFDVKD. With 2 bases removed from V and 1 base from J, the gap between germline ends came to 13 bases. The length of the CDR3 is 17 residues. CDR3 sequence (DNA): TGTGCCACCAGTGATTCCCGCCGGGATGAGAACACCGGGGAGCTGTTTTTT. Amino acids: CATSDSRRDENTGELFF.

The CDR3 bases are TGTGCCAGCAGCTTCGGGGGGGCCGTCGCCTACGAGCAGTACTTC. This sequence encodes CASSFGGAVAYEQYF. The V and J genes are TRBV3-1 (or the pseudogene TRBV3-2) and TRBJ2-7; 8 nucleotides agree with TRBD2. The CDR3 runs 15 residues. V gave up 5 bases and J gave up 2 bases; unmatched junction bases: 8. In germline, CDR1 is LGHDT, CDR2 YNNKEL (reference sequence).

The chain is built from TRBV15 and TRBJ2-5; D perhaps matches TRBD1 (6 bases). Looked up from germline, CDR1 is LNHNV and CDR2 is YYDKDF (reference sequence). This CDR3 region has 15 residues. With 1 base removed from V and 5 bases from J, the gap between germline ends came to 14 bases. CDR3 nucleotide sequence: TGTGCCACCAGCAGAGCACAGGGTGATTTGGAGACCCAGTACTTC. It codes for CATSRAQGDLETQYF.

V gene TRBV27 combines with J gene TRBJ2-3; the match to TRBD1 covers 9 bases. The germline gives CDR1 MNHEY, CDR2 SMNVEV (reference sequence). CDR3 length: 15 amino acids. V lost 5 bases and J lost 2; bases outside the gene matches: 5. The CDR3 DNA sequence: TGTGCCAGCAGTCCTCGGACAGGGGACACAGATACGCAGTATTTT. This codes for CASSPRTGDTDTQYF.

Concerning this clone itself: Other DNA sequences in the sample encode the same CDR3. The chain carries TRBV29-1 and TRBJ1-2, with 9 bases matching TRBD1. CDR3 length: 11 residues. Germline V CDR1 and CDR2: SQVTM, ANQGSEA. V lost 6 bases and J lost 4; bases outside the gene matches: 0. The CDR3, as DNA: TGCAGCGTGGACAGGGGCTATGGCTACACCTTC. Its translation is CSVDRGYGYTF.

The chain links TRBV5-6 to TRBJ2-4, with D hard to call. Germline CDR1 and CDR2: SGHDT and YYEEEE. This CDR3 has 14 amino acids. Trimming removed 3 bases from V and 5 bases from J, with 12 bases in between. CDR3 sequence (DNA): TGTGCCAGCAGCTGGCAGACAACGGAAAACATTCAGTACTTC. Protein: CASSWQTTENIQYF.

CDR3 loop: CASSPFSGEGEKLFF. CDR3 DNA sequence: TGCGCCAGCAGCCCCTTTTCGGGTGAGGGTGAAAAACTGTTTTTT. The chain couples TRBV5-1 to TRBJ1-4; D is unclear. The CDR3 totals 15 residues. Germline V gene lookup returns CDR1 SGHRS and CDR2 YFSETQ. The V and J ends lost 4 bases and 7 bases respectively, with 17 bases between them.

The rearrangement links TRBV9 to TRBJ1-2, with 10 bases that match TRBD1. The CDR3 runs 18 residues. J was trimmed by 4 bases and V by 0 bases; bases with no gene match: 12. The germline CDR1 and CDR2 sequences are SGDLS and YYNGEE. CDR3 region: CASSVGSGGTGEGYGYTF. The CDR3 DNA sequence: TGTGCCAGCAGCGTAGGATCAGGGGGGACAGGGGAAGGCTATGGCTACACCTTC.

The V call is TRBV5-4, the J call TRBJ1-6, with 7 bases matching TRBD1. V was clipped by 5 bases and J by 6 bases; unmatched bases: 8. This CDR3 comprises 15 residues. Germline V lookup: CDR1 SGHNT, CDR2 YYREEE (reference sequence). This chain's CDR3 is CASSIRDSPNSPLHF. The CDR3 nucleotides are TGTGCCAGCAGTATCCGGGACAGCCCTAATTCACCCCTCCACTTT.

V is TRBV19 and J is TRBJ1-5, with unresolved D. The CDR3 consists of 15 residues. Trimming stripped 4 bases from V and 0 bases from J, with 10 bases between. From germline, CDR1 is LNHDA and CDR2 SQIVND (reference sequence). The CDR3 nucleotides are TGTGCCAGTAGTAAAGACGGAGATAGCAATCAGCCCCAGCATTTT. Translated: CASSKDGDSNQPQHF. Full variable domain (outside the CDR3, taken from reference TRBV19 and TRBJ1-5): DGGITQSPKYLFRKEGQNVTLSCEQNLNHDAMYWYRQDPGQGLRLIYYSQIVNDFQKGDIAEGYSVSREKKESFPLTVTSAQKNPTAFYLCASSKDGDSNQPQHFGDGTRLSIL.

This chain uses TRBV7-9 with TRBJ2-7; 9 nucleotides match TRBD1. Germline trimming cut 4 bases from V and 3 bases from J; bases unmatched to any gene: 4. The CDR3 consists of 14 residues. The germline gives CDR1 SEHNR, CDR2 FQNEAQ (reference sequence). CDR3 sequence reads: CASSSGTGFYEQYF. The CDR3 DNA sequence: TGTGCCAGCAGCTCCGGGACAGGGTTCTACGAGCAGTACTTC.

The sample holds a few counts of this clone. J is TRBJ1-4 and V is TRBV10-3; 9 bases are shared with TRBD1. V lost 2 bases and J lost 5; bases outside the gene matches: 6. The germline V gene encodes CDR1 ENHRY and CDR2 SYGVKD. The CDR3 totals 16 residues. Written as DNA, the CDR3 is TGTGCCATCAGTGAGCTACCGGGACAGGGAAATGAAAAACTGTTTTTT. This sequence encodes CAISELPGQGNEKLFF.

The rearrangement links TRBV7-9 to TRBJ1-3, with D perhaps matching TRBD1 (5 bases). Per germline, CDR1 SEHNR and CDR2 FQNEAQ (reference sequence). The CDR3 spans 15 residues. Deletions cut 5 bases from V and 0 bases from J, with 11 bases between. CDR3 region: CASSKGALSGNTIYF. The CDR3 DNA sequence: TGTGCCAGCAGCAAAGGGGCCCTCTCTGGAAACACCATATATTTT.

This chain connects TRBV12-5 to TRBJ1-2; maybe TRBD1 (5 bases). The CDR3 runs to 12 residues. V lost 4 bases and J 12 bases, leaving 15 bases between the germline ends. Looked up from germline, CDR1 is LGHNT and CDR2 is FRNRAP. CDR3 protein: CASGSRGEGHTF. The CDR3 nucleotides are TGTGCTAGTGGTTCCCGGGGGGAGGGGCACACCTTC.

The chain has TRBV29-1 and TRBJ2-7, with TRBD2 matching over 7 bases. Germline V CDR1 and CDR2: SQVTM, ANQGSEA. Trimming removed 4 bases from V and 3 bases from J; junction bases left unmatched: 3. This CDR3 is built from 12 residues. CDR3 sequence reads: CSVGRGSYEQYF. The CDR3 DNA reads TGCAGCGTTGGGCGGGGGAGCTACGAGCAGTACTTC.

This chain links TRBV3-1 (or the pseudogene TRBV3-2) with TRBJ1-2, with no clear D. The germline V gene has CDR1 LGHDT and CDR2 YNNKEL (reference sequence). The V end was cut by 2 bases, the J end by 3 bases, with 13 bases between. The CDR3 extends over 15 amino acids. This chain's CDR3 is CASSQLTRHYYGYTF. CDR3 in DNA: TGTGCCAGCAGCCAATTAACGAGACACTACTATGGCTACACCTTC.

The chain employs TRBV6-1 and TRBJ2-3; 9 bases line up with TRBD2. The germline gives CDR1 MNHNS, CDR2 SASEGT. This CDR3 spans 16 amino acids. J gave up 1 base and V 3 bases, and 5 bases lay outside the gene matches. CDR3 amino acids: CASSDASGVGTDTQYF. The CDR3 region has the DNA TGTGCCAGCAGTGACGCTAGCGGGGTGGGCACAGATACGCAGTATTTT.

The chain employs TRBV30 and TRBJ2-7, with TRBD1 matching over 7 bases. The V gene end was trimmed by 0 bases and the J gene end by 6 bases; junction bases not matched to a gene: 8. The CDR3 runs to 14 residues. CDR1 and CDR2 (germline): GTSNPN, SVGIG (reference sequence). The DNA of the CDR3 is TGTGCCTGGAGTGTAAAGGGGGCAAGGGCCGAGCAGTACTTC. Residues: CAWSVKGARAEQYF. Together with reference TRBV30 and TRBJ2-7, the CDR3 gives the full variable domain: SQTIHQWPATLVQPVGSPLSLECTVEGTSNPNLYWYRQAAGRGLQLLFYSVGIGQISSEVPQNLSASRPQDRQFILSSKKLLLSDSGFYLCAWSVKGARAEQYFGPGTRLTVT.

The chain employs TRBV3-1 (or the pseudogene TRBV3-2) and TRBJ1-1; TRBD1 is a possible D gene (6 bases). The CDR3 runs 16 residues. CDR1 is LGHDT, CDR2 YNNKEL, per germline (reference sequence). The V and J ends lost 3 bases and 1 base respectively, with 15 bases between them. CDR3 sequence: CASSQRTGTPNTEAFF. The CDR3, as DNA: TGTGCCAGCAGCCAGAGGACCGGGACACCGAACACTGAAGCTTTCTTT.

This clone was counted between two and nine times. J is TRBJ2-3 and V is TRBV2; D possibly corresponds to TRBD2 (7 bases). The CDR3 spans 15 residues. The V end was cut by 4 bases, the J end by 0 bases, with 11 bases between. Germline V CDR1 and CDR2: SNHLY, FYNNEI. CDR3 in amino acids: CASSGGGRSTDTQYF. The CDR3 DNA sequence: TGTGCCAGCAGTGGGGGGGGCCGTAGCACAGATACGCAGTATTTT.

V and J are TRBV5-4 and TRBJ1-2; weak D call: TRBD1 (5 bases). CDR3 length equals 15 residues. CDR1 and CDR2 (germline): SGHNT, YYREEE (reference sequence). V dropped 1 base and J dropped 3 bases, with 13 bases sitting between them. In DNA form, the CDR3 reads TGTGCCAGCAGCTTGAACGGAGGGGCTCACTATGGCTACACCTTC. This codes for CASSLNGGAHYGYTF.

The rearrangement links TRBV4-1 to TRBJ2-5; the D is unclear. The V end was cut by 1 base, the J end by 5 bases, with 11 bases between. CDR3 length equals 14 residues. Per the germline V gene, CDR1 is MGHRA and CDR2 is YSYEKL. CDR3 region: CASSQVAAGETQYF. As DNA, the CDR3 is TGCGCCAGCAGCCAAGTCGCGGCCGGGGAGACCCAGTACTTC.

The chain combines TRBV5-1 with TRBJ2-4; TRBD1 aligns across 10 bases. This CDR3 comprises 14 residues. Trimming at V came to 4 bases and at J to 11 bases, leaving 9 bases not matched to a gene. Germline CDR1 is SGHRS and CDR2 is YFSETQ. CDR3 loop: CASSVVGQGDVQYF. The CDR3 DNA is TGCGCCAGCAGCGTCGTAGGACAGGGGGACGTTCAGTACTTC. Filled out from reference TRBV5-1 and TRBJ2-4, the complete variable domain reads KAGVTQTPRYLIKTRGQQVTLSCSPISGHRSVSWYQQTPGQGLQFLFEYFSETQRNKGNFPGRFSGRQFSNSRSEMNVSTLELGDSALYLCASSVVGQGDVQYFGAGTRLSVL.

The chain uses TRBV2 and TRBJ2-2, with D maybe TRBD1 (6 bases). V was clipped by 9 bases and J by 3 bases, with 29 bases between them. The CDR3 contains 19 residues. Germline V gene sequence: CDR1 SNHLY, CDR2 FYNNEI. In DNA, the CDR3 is TGTGCCAGTCACAGGGAGCCGGACAGAACAGGTCCGGACACCGGGGAGCTGTTTTTT. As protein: CASHREPDRTGPDTGELFF.

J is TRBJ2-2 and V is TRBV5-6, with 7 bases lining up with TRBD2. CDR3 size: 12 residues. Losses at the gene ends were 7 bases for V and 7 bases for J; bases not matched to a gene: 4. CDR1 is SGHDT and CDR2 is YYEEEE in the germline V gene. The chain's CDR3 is CASLSGGGELFF. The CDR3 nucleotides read TGTGCCAGCCTCTCGGGGGGCGGGGAGCTGTTTTTT.

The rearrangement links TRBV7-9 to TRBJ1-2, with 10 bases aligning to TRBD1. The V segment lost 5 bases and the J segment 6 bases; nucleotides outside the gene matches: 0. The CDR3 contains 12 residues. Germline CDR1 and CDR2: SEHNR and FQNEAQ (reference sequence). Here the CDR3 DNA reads TGTGCCAGCAGCGGACAGGGGGATGGCTACACCTTC. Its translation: CASSGQGDGYTF.